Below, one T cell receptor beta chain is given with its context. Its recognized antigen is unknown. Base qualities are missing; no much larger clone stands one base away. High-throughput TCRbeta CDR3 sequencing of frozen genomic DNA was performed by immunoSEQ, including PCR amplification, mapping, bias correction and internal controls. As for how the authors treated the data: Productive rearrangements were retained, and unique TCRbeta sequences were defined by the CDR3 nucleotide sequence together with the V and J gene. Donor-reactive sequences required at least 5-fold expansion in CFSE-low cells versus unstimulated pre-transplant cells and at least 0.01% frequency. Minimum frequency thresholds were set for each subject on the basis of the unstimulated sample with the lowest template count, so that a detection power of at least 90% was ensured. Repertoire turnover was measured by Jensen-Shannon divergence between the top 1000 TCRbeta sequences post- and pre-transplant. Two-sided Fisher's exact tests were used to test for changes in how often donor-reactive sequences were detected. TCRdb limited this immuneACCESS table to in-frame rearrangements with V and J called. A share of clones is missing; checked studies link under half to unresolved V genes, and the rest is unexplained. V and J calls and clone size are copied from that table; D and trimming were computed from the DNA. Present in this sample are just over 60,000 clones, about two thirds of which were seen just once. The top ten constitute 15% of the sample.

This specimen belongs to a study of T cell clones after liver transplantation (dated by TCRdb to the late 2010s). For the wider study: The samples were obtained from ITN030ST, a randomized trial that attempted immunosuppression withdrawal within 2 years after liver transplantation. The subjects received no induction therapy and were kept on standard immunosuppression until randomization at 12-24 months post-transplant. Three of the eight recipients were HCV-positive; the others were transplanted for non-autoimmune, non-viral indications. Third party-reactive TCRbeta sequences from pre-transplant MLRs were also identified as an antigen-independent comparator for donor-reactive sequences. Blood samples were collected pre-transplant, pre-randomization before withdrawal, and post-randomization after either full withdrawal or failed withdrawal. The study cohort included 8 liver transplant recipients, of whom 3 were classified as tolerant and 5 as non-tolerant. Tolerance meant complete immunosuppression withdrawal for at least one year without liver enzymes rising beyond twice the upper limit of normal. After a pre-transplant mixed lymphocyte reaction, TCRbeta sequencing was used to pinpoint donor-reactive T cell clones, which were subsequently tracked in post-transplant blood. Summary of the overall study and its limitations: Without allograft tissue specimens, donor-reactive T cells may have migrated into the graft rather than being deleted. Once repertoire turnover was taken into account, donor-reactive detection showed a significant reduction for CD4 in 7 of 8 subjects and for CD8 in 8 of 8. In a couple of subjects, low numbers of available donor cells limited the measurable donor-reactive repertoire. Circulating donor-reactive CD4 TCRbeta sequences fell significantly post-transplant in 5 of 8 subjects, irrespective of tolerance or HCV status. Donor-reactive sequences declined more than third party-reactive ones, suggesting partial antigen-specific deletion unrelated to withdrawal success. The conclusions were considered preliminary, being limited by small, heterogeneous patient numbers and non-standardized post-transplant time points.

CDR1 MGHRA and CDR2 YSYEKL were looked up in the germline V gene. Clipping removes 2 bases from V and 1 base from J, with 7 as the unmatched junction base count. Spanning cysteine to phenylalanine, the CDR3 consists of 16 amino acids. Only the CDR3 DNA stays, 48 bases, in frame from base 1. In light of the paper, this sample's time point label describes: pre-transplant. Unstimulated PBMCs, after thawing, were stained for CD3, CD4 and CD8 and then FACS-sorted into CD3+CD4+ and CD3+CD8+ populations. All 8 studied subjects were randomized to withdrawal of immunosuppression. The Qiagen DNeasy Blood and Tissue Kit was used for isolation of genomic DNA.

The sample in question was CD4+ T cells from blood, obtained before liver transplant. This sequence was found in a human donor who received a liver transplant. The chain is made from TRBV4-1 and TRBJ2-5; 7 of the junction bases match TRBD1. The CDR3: CASSQFKTGPQETQYF. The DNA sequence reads TGCGCCAGCAGCCAATTCAAGACAGGGCCCCAAGAGACCCAGTACTTC.